This T cell receptor (beta chain) was documented in a study of neurological immune-mediated disorders. This clonotype occurred many times. 5'RACE generated cDNA with 10-nucleotide random UMIs. Each CDR3 protein is one row after TCRdb ran MiXCR on the 5' RACE reads. The profile shows tens of thousands of distinct CDR3 sequences, 3% to 4% of them singletons. PBMCs stored at -80 C, numbering 2 million, were the origin of the unsorted libraries. Trimming took 3 bases from V and 3 from J, leaving 5 bases between them. Germline V gene lookup returns CDR1 SGHTA and CDR2 FQGNSA. The CDR3 consists of 12 residues.

The J gene is TRBJ1-1, the V gene TRBV7-2; D is unclear. Specimen: PBMCs. This clonotype was obtained from a woman in her forties or fifties with multiple sclerosis. The CDR3 DNA reads TGTGCCAGCAGCTTCGGGTACACTGAAGCTTTCTTT. It encodes CASSFGYTEAFF. The full variable domain, rest sourced from reference TRBV7-2 and TRBJ1-1, is GAGVSQSPSNKVTEKGKDVELRCDPISGHTALYWYRQSLGQGLEFLIYFQGNSAPDKSGLPSDRFSAERTGGSVSTLTIQRTQQEDSAVYLCASSFGYTEAFFGQGTRLTVV.